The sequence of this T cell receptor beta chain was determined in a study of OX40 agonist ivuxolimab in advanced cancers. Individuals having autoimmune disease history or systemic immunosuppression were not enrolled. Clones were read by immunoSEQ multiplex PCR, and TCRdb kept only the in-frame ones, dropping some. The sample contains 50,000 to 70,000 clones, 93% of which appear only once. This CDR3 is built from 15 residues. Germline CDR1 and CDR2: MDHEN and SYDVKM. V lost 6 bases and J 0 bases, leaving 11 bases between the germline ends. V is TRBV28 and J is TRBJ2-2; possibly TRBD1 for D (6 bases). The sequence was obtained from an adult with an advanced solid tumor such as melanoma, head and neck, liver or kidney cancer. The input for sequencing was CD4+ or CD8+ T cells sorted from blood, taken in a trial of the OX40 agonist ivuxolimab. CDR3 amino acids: CASRTGTTNTGELFF. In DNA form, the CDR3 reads TGTGCCAGCAGGACCGGGACAACGAACACCGGGGAGCTGTTTTTT.